Presented here are 28 T cell receptor beta chains from one specimen sequenced in a study of shared clonotypes between healthy human individuals. The table came from immunoSEQ multiplex PCR; TCRdb's copy has only in-frame clones and leaves some out. The data hold some 1.5 million clones, with roughly 98% observed a single time. The sample taken for sequencing was naive CD4+ T cells sorted from blood. Stated subset: CD45RA+ positively selected. The source is a man between 25 and 39 years old in good health.

The V and J genes are TRBV28 and TRBJ2-7; TRBD1 aligns across 10 bases. This CDR3 is built from 16 residues. Germline assignment: CDR1 MDHEN and CDR2 SYDVKM. With 6 bases clipped from V and 3 bases from J, the junction kept 11 bases outside the gene matches. The CDR3, as DNA: TGTGCCAGCAGGGTCGTGACAGGGGGCGACCTCTACGAGCAGTACTTC. This translates into CASRVVTGGDLYEQYF.

A remark on this clone: Other DNA sequences of this sample code for an identical CDR3. The rearrangement joins TRBV9 to TRBJ1-1; tentatively, D is TRBD1 (5 bases). There are 14 residues in the CDR3. V was clipped by 0 bases and J by 1 base, with 7 bases between them. CDR1 is SGDLS, CDR2 YYNGEE, per germline. The CDR3 region has the DNA TGTGCCAGCAGCGTAGGACAGACGAACACTGAAGCTTTCTTT. It specifies CASSVGQTNTEAFF. The variable domain in full, completed from reference TRBV9 and TRBJ1-1, reads DSGVTQTPKHLITATGQRVTLRCSPRSGDLSVYWYQQSLDQGLQFLIQYYNGEERAKGNILERFSAQQFPDLHSELNLSSLELGDSALYFCASSVGQTNTEAFFGQGTRLTVV.

As concerns this clone: This specimen includes other DNA sequences encoding the same CDR3. CDR3 amino acids: CASSSGLAGGSYEQYF. CDR3 bases: TGCGCCAGCAGCTCGGGACTAGCGGGAGGGTCCTACGAGCAGTACTTC. The V call is TRBV5-1, the J call TRBJ2-7, with 16 bases that match TRBD2. CDR1 and CDR2 (germline): SGHRS, YFSETQ. J was trimmed by 1 base and V by 3 bases; bases with no gene match: 1. CDR3 length equals 16 residues.

Comment on this clone: Distinct nucleotide sequences in the sample also encode this CDR3. The rearrangement links TRBV30 to TRBJ1-1; D is possibly TRBD1 (6 bases). The CDR3 runs 13 residues. CDR1 and CDR2 (germline): GTSNPN, SVGIG (reference sequence). V was cut by 0 bases and J by 5 bases, with 10 bases left in between. The DNA of the CDR3 is TGTGCCTGGAGTGTACGCCAGGGGACTGAAGCTTTCTTT. Translated: CAWSVRQGTEAFF.

This chain connects TRBV27 to TRBJ1-5, with D hard to call. Between the trimmed V and J ends, which lost 11 bases and 0 bases, there was a span of 17 bases. The CDR3 has 15 amino acids. Per the germline V gene, CDR1 is MNHEY and CDR2 is SMNVEV (reference sequence). Here the CDR3 reads CAPVDCRVSNQPQHF. CDR3 nucleotides: TGTGCCCCGGTGGATTGTCGGGTTAGCAATCAGCCCCAGCATTTT.

V gene TRBV5-1 combines with J gene TRBJ2-7; D possibly corresponds to TRBD2 (6 bases). The CDR3 runs 16 residues. With 0 bases removed from V and 0 bases from J, the gap between germline ends came to 13 bases. Germline loops: CDR1 SGHRS, CDR2 YFSETQ. The CDR3 protein is CASSLVSSGLSYEQYF. CDR3 sequence (DNA): TGCGCCAGCAGCTTGGTGAGTAGCGGACTCTCCTACGAGCAGTACTTC.

The CDR3 bases are TGTGCCAGCAGCCTATCGGACAGGGAAAACACCGGGGAGCTGTTTTTT. It specifies CASSLSDRENTGELFF. V gene TRBV6-6 combines with J gene TRBJ2-2, with 8 bases fitting TRBD1. Germline V lookup: CDR1 MNHNY, CDR2 SVGAGI (reference sequence). The CDR3 totals 16 residues. Trimming removed 6 bases from V and 2 bases from J; junction bases left unmatched: 8.

The chain employs TRBV5-1 and TRBJ2-5; a possible D gene is TRBD1 (5 bases). Trimming took off 4 bases at V and 5 bases at J, with 18 bases between the two ends. Germline V gene data show CDR1 as SGHRS and CDR2 as YFSETQ. CDR3 length: 15 residues. CDR3 amino acids: CASSIGAGAMETQYF. The CDR3 coding sequence is TGCGCCAGCAGCATTGGGGCTGGCGCGATGGAGACCCAGTACTTC.

This rearrangement joins TRBV10-3 to TRBJ2-7; a possible D gene is TRBD1 (5 bases). Germline lookup yields CDR1 ENHRY and CDR2 SYGVKD. V lost 5 bases and J lost 0, with 14 bases in between. The CDR3 totals 15 residues. The CDR3: CAISPTQGTSYEQYF. In DNA form, the CDR3 reads TGTGCCATCAGTCCTACCCAGGGAACCTCCTACGAGCAGTACTTC.

The rearrangement uses TRBV14 and TRBJ2-7; D is tentatively TRBD1 or TRBD2 (6 bases each). The CDR3 has 16 amino acids. Germline V gene data show CDR1 as SGHDN and CDR2 as FVKESK. Trimming took 0 bases from V and 2 from J, leaving 14 bases between them. The CDR3 sequence is CASSQDWGANPYEQYF. The DNA of the CDR3 is TGTGCCAGCAGCCAAGATTGGGGGGCTAACCCCTACGAGCAGTACTTC.

The gene calls are TRBV27 and TRBJ2-3; 14 bases line up with TRBD2. CDR3 size: 19 residues. Trimming took 5 bases from V and 3 from J; bases not matched to a gene: 13. Per the germline V gene, CDR1 is MNHEY and CDR2 is SMNVEV (reference sequence). CDR3 loop: CASSNRGTSGSGGTDTQYF. Here the CDR3 DNA reads TGTGCCAGCAGTAACCGTGGGACTAGCGGGAGTGGTGGTACAGATACGCAGTATTTT.

The chain links TRBV27 to TRBJ1-1, with unresolved D. V dropped 7 bases and J dropped 2 bases, with 5 bases sitting between them. Per the germline V gene, CDR1 is MNHEY and CDR2 is SMNVEV (reference sequence). The CDR3 sequence is 11 residues long. The chain's CDR3 is CASTSNTEAFF. CDR3 DNA sequence: TGTGCCAGCACAAGTAACACTGAAGCTTTCTTT.

J is TRBJ2-1 and V is TRBV7-1; TRBD2 aligns across 9 bases. TRBV7-1 is noted as an ORF with a role that remains uncertain. Trimming at V came to 4 bases and at J to 8 bases, leaving 12 bases not matched to a gene. This CDR3 is 16 amino acids long. CDR3 sequence: CASSLEGVAGVYEQFF. As DNA, the CDR3 is TGTGCCAGCAGCTTAGAGGGGGTAGCGGGAGTATATGAGCAGTTCTTC.

The chain links TRBV5-4 to TRBJ2-5; 10 bases match TRBD2. This CDR3 comprises 16 residues. Germline assignment: CDR1 SGHNT and CDR2 YYREEE (reference sequence). With V trimmed by 0 bases and J by 5 bases, 7 bases remained unmatched. CDR3 residues: CASSLEIAGGGETQYF. CDR3 in DNA: TGTGCCAGCAGCTTGGAGATAGCGGGAGGCGGTGAGACCCAGTACTTC.

This chain connects TRBV27 to TRBJ2-1; 12 bases match TRBD2. Trimming cost V 0 bases and J 2 bases; bases outside gene matches: 11. The CDR3 has 20 residues. Germline CDR1 reads MNHEY; CDR2 reads SMNVEV (reference sequence). The CDR3 DNA reads TGTGCCAGCAGTTTATCCCGGACTAGCGGGAAATCAAGCCCCTACAATGAGCAGTTCTTC. Its protein is CASSLSRTSGKSSPYNEQFF.

This chain uses TRBV19 with TRBJ2-7, with TRBD2 identical over 7 bases. The trim removed 1 base at V and 6 bases at J, leaving 3 bases unmatched. Germline assignment: CDR1 LNHDA and CDR2 SQIVND (reference sequence). The CDR3 has 13 amino acids. DNA for the CDR3: TGTGCCAGTAGTATAGGGGGGAGGGCCGAGCAGTACTTC. Its protein is CASSIGGRAEQYF.

This clone was counted a single time. The rearrangement links TRBV18 to TRBJ2-1, with unresolved D. V was cut by 5 bases and J by 3 bases, with 11 bases left in between. Germline V gene lookup returns CDR1 KGHSH and CDR2 LQKENI. The CDR3 loop spans 14 amino acids. The chain's CDR3 is CASSKATDYNEQFF. As DNA, the CDR3 is TGTGCCAGCTCAAAAGCTACAGACTACAATGAGCAGTTCTTC.

The V call is TRBV29-1, the J call TRBJ1-2, with TRBD1 matching over 9 bases. The CDR3 is 11 residues long. Trimming at V came to 6 bases and at J to 6 bases, leaving 2 bases not matched to a gene. Germline V CDR1 and CDR2: SQVTM, ANQGSEA. This CDR3 reads CSVQGADGYTF. The DNA of the CDR3 is TGCAGCGTACAGGGGGCGGATGGCTACACCTTC.

This chain uses TRBV5-6 with TRBJ2-7, with 7 bases that match TRBD1. V lost 2 bases, J lost 3 bases, and 5 bases stayed unmatched. The CDR3 has 14 residues. Germline CDR1 SGHDT, CDR2 YYEEEE. The CDR3 DNA reads TGTGCCAGCAGCTTTCGTCAGGGGGTCTACGAGCAGTACTTC. It specifies CASSFRQGVYEQYF.

V and J are TRBV30 and TRBJ2-7, with D perhaps matching TRBD1 (6 bases). V dropped 3 bases and J dropped 3 bases, with 15 bases sitting between them. CDR1 and CDR2 from the germline V gene are GTSNPN and SVGIG (reference sequence). This CDR3 is built from 14 residues. CDR3 sequence (DNA): TGTGCCTGGAGGCCAGGGACAAGACGCTACGAGCAGTACTTC. Residues: CAWRPGTRRYEQYF.

This rearrangement joins TRBV7-2 to TRBJ2-2; 8 bases match TRBD1. CDR3 length: 15 amino acids. CDR1 SGHTA and CDR2 FQGNSA come from the germline V gene. V gave up 5 bases and J gave up 7 bases; unmatched junction bases: 9. The CDR3 nucleotides read TGTGCCAGCAGCCTGGACAGGGTAGGGTACGGGGAGCTGTTTTTT. It specifies CASSLDRVGYGELFF.

The rearrangement uses TRBV5-1 and TRBJ1-2; a weak D match, TRBD1 (6 bases). CDR1 SGHRS and CDR2 YFSETQ come from the germline V gene. V shed 0 bases and J shed 4 bases, with 10 bases lying between them. The CDR3 length is 14 residues. This CDR3 reads CASSLVTGSYGYTF. CDR3 in DNA: TGCGCCAGCAGCTTGGTCACAGGGTCCTATGGCTACACCTTC. Variable domain in full (rest from reference TRBV5-1 and TRBJ1-2): KAGVTQTPRYLIKTRGQQVTLSCSPISGHRSVSWYQQTPGQGLQFLFEYFSETQRNKGNFPGRFSGRQFSNSRSEMNVSTLELGDSALYLCASSLVTGSYGYTFGSGTRLTVV.

The CDR3 sequence: CAISELAEVPHYNEQFF. CDR3 in DNA: TGTGCCATCAGTGAATTAGCGGAGGTCCCCCATTACAATGAGCAGTTCTTC. The chain recombines TRBV10-3 with TRBJ2-1; D possibly corresponds to TRBD2 (6 bases). Germline V gene data show CDR1 as ENHRY and CDR2 as SYGVKD. The CDR3 is made up of 17 amino acids. Trimming cost V 3 bases and J 4 bases, with 19 bases left between them.

The chain combines TRBV5-8 with TRBJ2-5, with D possibly being TRBD2 (6 bases). CDR3 length: 14 residues. Deletions cut 0 bases from V and 2 bases from J, with 8 bases between. CDR1 is SGHTS, CDR2 YDEGEE, per germline. CDR3 sequence: CASSLGREQETQYF. Here the CDR3 DNA reads TGTGCCAGCAGCTTGGGGCGGGAACAAGAGACCCAGTACTTC.

The rearrangement joins TRBV7-9 to TRBJ1-2; D not certain. Trimming cost V 5 bases and J 4 bases, with 17 bases left between them. The CDR3 runs 15 residues. From germline, CDR1 is SEHNR and CDR2 FQNEAQ (reference sequence). CDR3 sequence (DNA): TGTGCCAGCAGCGAACTATCTCGGGAGTCCTATGGCTACACCTTC. Translating it yields CASSELSRESYGYTF.

This chain joins TRBV19 and TRBJ1-5, with 7 bases identical to TRBD1. CDR3 size: 11 residues. Germline trimming cut 4 bases from V and 9 bases from J; bases unmatched to any gene: 0. In germline, CDR1 is LNHDA, CDR2 SQIVND (reference sequence). Written as DNA, the CDR3 is TGTGCCAGTAGTAACAGGGGGCCCCAGCATTTT. It codes for CASSNRGPQHF. Full variable domain (missing parts from reference TRBV19 and TRBJ1-5): DGGITQSPKYLFRKEGQNVTLSCEQNLNHDAMYWYRQDPGQGLRLIYYSQIVNDFQKGDIAEGYSVSREKKESFPLTVTSAQKNPTAFYLCASSNRGPQHFGDGTRLSIL.

The chain uses TRBV27 and TRBJ2-7, with D hard to call. CDR3 length: 14 amino acids. V was cut by 8 bases and J by 0 bases, with 14 bases left in between. CDR1 is MNHEY, CDR2 SMNVEV, per germline (reference sequence). The CDR3 is CASLSTVNSYEQYF. CDR3 bases: TGTGCCAGCCTGTCGACGGTGAACTCCTACGAGCAGTACTTC.

The chain has TRBV10-3 and TRBJ1-5; maybe TRBD1 (5 bases). There are 15 residues in the CDR3. V was cut by 3 bases and J by 5 bases, with 14 bases left in between. Germline CDR1 and CDR2: ENHRY and SYGVKD. CDR3 protein: CAISELGQGHQPQHF. DNA for the CDR3: TGTGCCATCAGTGAATTGGGGCAGGGCCATCAGCCCCAGCATTTT.